This is a list of T cell receptor beta chains from one sample in a study of blood T cell repertoires in COVID-19. Profiling relied on immunoSEQ multiplex PCR, and the TCRdb table lists in-frame clones only, not all of them. The sample holds some 290,000 clones, around 89% seen once. The source material was peripheral blood. These receptors came from a woman in her thirties or forties with COVID-19, enrolled during active disease. The CDR3 runs from the conserved cysteine through the conserved F or W. A D gene is named only where the DNA matches it firmly. Where a row states a size, it is once, few, many or the class of an expanded clone; other rows omit it.

D,V,J,size,DNA,CDR3
-,TRBV6-5,TRBJ2-1,-,TGTGCCAGCAGGGGGGGACGGGGCAATGAGCAGTTCTTC,CASRGGRGNEQFF
-,TRBV19,TRBJ1-1,-,TGTGCCAGCAAACCCTCCAGGGCAAGGACTGAAGCTTTCTTT,CASKPSRARTEAFF
TRBD1,TRBV7-2,TRBJ1-6,-,TGTGCCAGCAGCATATCCGGGACAGATAATTCACCCCTCCACTTT,CASSISGTDNSPLHF
-,TRBV9,TRBJ2-7,-,TGTGCCAGCAGCCCCCTGGGCTCTAACGACGAGCAGTACTTC,CASSPLGSNDEQYF
TRBD1,TRBV7-2,TRBJ2-5,-,TGTGCCAGCAGCTTTAACAGGGGGGAAGAGACCCAGTACTTC,CASSFNRGEETQYF
-,TRBV6-2/TRBV6-3,TRBJ1-1,-,TGTGCCAGCAGTTCCTACGGAGGCACTGAAGCTTTCTTT,CASSSYGGTEAFF
TRBD1,TRBV4-3,TRBJ2-6,-,TGCGCCAGCAGCCGAACCGGGACAGGGTTGGCTGGGGCCAACGTCCTGACTTTC,CASSRTGTGLAGANVLTF
TRBD1,TRBV6-6,TRBJ1-2,-,TGTGCCAGCAGTCCCATGGACAGGGCCCATGGCTACACCTTC,CASSPMDRAHGYTF
TRBD1,TRBV9,TRBJ2-3,-,TGTGCCAGCAGCGTAGGCCCGGGACAGACCACAGATACGCAGTATTTT,CASSVGPGQTTDTQYF
TRBD2,TRBV10-3,TRBJ2-5,-,TGTGCCATCAGTGGGAAGGCGGGAGGTCGGCAAGAGACCCAGTACTTC,CAISGKAGGRQETQYF
-,TRBV5-6,TRBJ1-3,-,TGTGCCAGCAGCTTGAACTTCGGGAGGCCCTCTGGAAACACCATATATTTT,CASSLNFGRPSGNTIYF
TRBD1,TRBV5-6,TRBJ1-1,once,TGTGCCAGCAGCTTACCGGGACAGGGTTTGAGGAACACTGAAGCTTTCTTT,CASSLPGQGLRNTEAFF
TRBD1,TRBV18,TRBJ1-6,-,TGTGCCAGCTCACCGTCCCGGGACAGTAATAATTCACCCCTCCACTTT,CASSPSRDSNNSPLHF
TRBD1,TRBV9,TRBJ1-6,-,TGTGCCAGCAGCGTAGAGGGGACAGGTAATTCACCCCTCCACTTT,CASSVEGTGNSPLHF
-,TRBV5-4,TRBJ2-1,-,TGTGCCAGCAGCTTAGACAGCTACAATGAGCAGTTCTTC,CASSLDSYNEQFF
TRBD1,TRBV18,TRBJ1-3,-,TGTGCCAGCTCACCAGGACAGGGGTCTAGCTCTGGAAACACCATATATTTT,CASSPGQGSSSGNTIYF
-,TRBV10-3,TRBJ1-1,-,TGTGCCATCAGTCAAATGAACACTGAAGCTTTCTTT,CAISQMNTEAFF
-,TRBV19,TRBJ1-5,-,TGTGCCAGTAGTAGCTCGGTGATGGGCAATCAGCCCCAGCATTTT,CASSSSVMGNQPQHF
-,TRBV28,TRBJ2-7,once,TGTGCCACCTCACATAGGGGGGAGCAGTACTTC,CATSHRGEQYF
-,TRBV9,TRBJ2-2,-,TGTGCCAGCAGCGCCCGCTTGAGCCGGTACGGGGAGCTGTTTTTT,CASSARLSRYGELFF
-,TRBV9,TRBJ1-3,-,TGTGCCAGCAGCGTAAATTTAGGAAACACCATATATTTT,CASSVNLGNTIYF
-,TRBV2,TRBJ1-2,-,TGTGCCAGCATGCCAATGACAGGTTTCAACTATGGCTACACCTTC,CASMPMTGFNYGYTF
-,TRBV6-2/TRBV6-3,TRBJ1-6,-,TGTGCCAGCAGTTACTCGAGGAGCTCCTATAATTCACCCCTCCACTTT,CASSYSRSSYNSPLHF
TRBD1,TRBV27,TRBJ1-2,-,TGTGCCAGCAGTGGAGGGACAGCTAACTATGGCTACACCTTC,CASSGGTANYGYTF
-,TRBV6-2/TRBV6-3,TRBJ2-1,-,TGTGCCAGCAGTCGTAGCGAAAGCTCCTACAATGAGCAGTTCTTC,CASSRSESSYNEQFF
-,TRBV28,TRBJ2-3,-,TGTGCCAGCAGTTTGCGGAGGGGATCCCCCACAGATACGCAGTATTTT,CASSLRRGSPTDTQYF
-,TRBV28,TRBJ1-3,-,TGTGCCAGCAGTGGACAGAGCTCTGGAAACACCATATATTTT,CASSGQSSGNTIYF
TRBD2,TRBV7-7,TRBJ2-1,-,TGTGCTAGCAGCTTATTTGCCCCGGAGAGCGGGGGGGCTAATGAGCAGTTCTTC,CASSLFAPESGGANEQFF
TRBD2,TRBV6-6,TRBJ2-7,-,TGTGCCAGGGCAGCGGGAGGGCGCGACGAGCAGTACTTC,CARAAGGRDEQYF
-,TRBV9,TRBJ2-7,-,TGTGCCAGCAGCGTAGCGGTAGAGAGTTACGAGCAGTACTTC,CASSVAVESYEQYF
-,TRBV10-2,TRBJ1-5,few,TGCGCCAGCAGTGAGTCTAATAGCAATCAGCCCCAGCATTTT,CASSESNSNQPQHF
TRBD1,TRBV4-3,TRBJ2-3,once,TGCGCCAGCAGCCATCAGGGGGCGCCCAGCACAGATACGCAGTATTTT,CASSHQGAPSTDTQYF
TRBD1,TRBV30,TRBJ1-2,-,TGTGCCTGGAGTCTTCGGGACAGGGAGAGCTCTGGCTACACCTTC,CAWSLRDRESSGYTF
TRBD2,TRBV27,TRBJ2-4,-,TGTGCCAGCAGTCATAGGACTAGCGGGAGCGGGGGGACCAAAAACATTCAGTACTTC,CASSHRTSGSGGTKNIQYF
-,TRBV20-1,TRBJ2-5,-,TGCAGTGCTAGGGCAGAAGAGACCCAGTACTTC,CSARAEETQYF
-,TRBV5-1,TRBJ2-5,-,TGCGCCAGCAGCTTGGGACTGAAAGAGACCCAGTACTTC,CASSLGLKETQYF
-,TRBV7-2,TRBJ1-5,-,TGTGCCAGCAGCTTGGACTCAAGTCAGCCCCAGCATTTT,CASSLDSSQPQHF
-,TRBV7-9,TRBJ1-1,-,TGTGCCAGCAGATCCTGGGCAGGTCAGGGGAACACTGAAGCTTTCTTT,CASRSWAGQGNTEAFF
-,TRBV30,TRBJ2-7,-,TGTGCCTGGAGCGACAGGGGCGGGAGGGTCGAGCAGTACTTC,CAWSDRGGRVEQYF
TRBD1,TRBV15,TRBJ1-6,-,TGTGCCACCAGCAGAGATCCGGGACAGCTGCTGGACCTCCACTTT,CATSRDPGQLLDLHF
TRBD2,TRBV9,TRBJ2-1,-,TGTGCCAGCAGCGTAGTGGCTAGCGGGACGGATGAGCAGTTCTTC,CASSVVASGTDEQFF
-,TRBV5-5,TRBJ1-5,-,TGTGCCAGCAGCCTAGAGTTGAGGGGAGGGGGTCAGCCCCAGCATTTT,CASSLELRGGGQPQHF
TRBD1,TRBV27,TRBJ1-5,-,TGTGCCAGCAGCCCTGGACAGGGTCGCAATCAGCCCCAGCATTTT,CASSPGQGRNQPQHF